This TCR beta chain was sequenced during a study of CD8 T cells in ankylosing spondylitis. Study outcomes and limitations: Fewer than 10 highly homologous variants formed a TCR beta motif that appeared characteristic of ankylosing spondylitis blood. Some of the motif variants had earlier been found in reactive arthritis patients' fluid and blood. Reportedly, significant enrichment of disease-linked clones occurred in matched ankylosing spondylitis synovial fluid. Disease-linked clones proved CD8+ and comparatively uncommon in peripheral blood.

Construction of TCR beta libraries was performed using quantitative 5'-RACE with molecular barcodes. TCRdb re-called the 5' RACE reads with MiXCR, one entry per CDR3 protein. Among tens of thousands of distinct CDR3 sequences listed, roughly 10% were seen once. The CDR3 spans 15 residues. V lost 7 bases and J lost 4, with 14 bases in between. Per the germline V gene, CDR1 is MNHEY and CDR2 is SMNVEV (reference sequence). Many counts were recorded for this clonotype. Its antigen is not identified. This receptor was taken from a male donor with ankylosing spondylitis. Specimen: blood, either unsorted or a sorted T cell fraction (not recorded which). The V and J genes are TRBV27 and TRBJ2-6; D tentatively reads TRBD1 or TRBD2 (5 bases each). This chain's CDR3 is CASTMGVRGANVLTF. In DNA, the CDR3 is TGTGCCAGCACCATGGGGGTGAGAGGGGCCAACGTCCTGACTTTC.